This is a list of T cell receptor beta chains from one sample in a study of T cells in Graves' hyperthyroidism and ophthalmopathy. TCRdb re-called the multiplex PCR reads through MiXCR, storing one row per CDR3 protein. The repertoire includes hundreds of thousands of distinct CDR3 sequences, 15% to 20% of them detected once, and over 3.5% sits in the top ten. The specimen sequenced was blood. Every receptor here comes from a woman between 25 and 40 years old with Graves' hyperthyroidism. CDR3s include the opening cysteine and the closing phenylalanine or tryptophan. Fields, in order: V gene, D gene, J gene, clone size, CDR3 DNA, CDR3 protein. The D gene is left open where the match is weak. Clone size appears in some rows only: once, few, many, or a class for an expanded clone.

TRBV2,NA,TRBJ2-2,many,TGTGCCAGCAGGAAACAGGGAGGCTTTGGCACCGGGGAGCTGTTTTTT,CASRKQGGFGTGELFF
TRBV15,NA,TRBJ1-1,once,TGTGCCACCAGCAGAGAAGGGGATACTGAAGCTTTCTTT,CATSREGDTEAFF
TRBV5-1,NA,TRBJ2-7,few,TGCGCCAGCAGCTTGGTCCCCAGATACGAGCAGTACTTC,CASSLVPRYEQYF
TRBV19,TRBD1,TRBJ1-2,NA,TGTGCCAGTAGTATATACCCCCGGACAGGGGGGAACTATGGCTACACCTTC,CASSIYPRTGGNYGYTF
TRBV13,TRBD2,TRBJ2-5,few,TGTGCCAGCAGGCCCGGGGGGTTCCAAGAGACCCAGTACTTC,CASRPGGFQETQYF
TRBV5-1,TRBD1,TRBJ2-3,few,TGCGCCAGCAGCCGCACGACAGGGCTGAGCACAGATACGCAGTATTTT,CASSRTTGLSTDTQYF
TRBV4-2,NA,TRBJ2-3,many,TGTGCCAGCAGAGGGGGAGGCCCATACACAGATACGCAGTATTTT,CASRGGGPYTDTQYF
TRBV2,TRBD1,TRBJ2-3,many,TGTGCCAGGGAAGGGACAGGGGACGGAGATACGCAGTATTTT,CAREGTGDGDTQYF
TRBV6-1,NA,TRBJ1-5,NA,TGTGCCAGCAGTGAAAAGGGCAGGGTCGATCAGCCCCAGCATTTT,CASSEKGRVDQPQHF
TRBV7-9,TRBD1,TRBJ2-7,few,TGTGCCAGCAGCTCGACAGGGCTTCGCGTCCACGAGCAGTACTTC,CASSSTGLRVHEQYF
TRBV4-3,TRBD2,TRBJ2-1,NA,TGCGCCAGCAGCCATAGCGGGAGGGCGGGTTATGAGCAGTTCTTC,CASSHSGRAGYEQFF
TRBV20-1,TRBD2,TRBJ2-5,few,TGCAGTGCTATTAGCGGGAGGGCCGGGGAGACCCAGTACTTC,CSAISGRAGETQYF
TRBV28,TRBD2,TRBJ2-3,many,TGTGCCAGCAGTCCCCTAGCGGAGGACACAGATACGCAGTATTTT,CASSPLAEDTDTQYF
TRBV4-1,NA,TRBJ2-1,few,TGCGCCAGCAGCCCAGTTGGGCTGTTGAGTGAGCAGTTCTTC,CASSPVGLLSEQFF
TRBV20-1,TRBD2,TRBJ2-5,many,TGCAGTGCTAGAGCCCTAGCGGGAGGGCCCTCCCAAGAGACCCAGTACTTC,CSARALAGGPSQETQYF
TRBV27,NA,TRBJ2-7,many,TGTGCCAGCACAAGCGGCCCAAGCTCCTACGAGCAGTACTTC,CASTSGPSSYEQYF
TRBV27,TRBD1,TRBJ1-1,many,TGTGCCAGCAGTTCCAAACTGGGACAGGTGGAGACTGAAGCTTTCTTT,CASSSKLGQVETEAFF
TRBV15,NA,TRBJ2-5,many,TGTGCCACCAGCGAAGTCAGGACCCAGTACTTC,CATSEVRTQYF